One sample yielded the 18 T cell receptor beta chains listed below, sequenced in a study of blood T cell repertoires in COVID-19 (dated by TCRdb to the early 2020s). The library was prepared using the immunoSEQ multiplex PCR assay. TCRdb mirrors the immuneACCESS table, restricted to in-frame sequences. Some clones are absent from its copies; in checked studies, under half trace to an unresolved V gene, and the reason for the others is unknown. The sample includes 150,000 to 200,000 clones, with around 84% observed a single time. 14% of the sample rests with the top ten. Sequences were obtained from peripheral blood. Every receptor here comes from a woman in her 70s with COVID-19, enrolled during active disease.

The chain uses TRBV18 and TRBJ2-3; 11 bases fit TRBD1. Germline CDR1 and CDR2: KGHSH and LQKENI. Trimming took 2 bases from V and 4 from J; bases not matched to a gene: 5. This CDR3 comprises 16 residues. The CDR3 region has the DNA TGTGCCAGCTCACCAGGAGGGACAGGGGGATCAGATACGCAGTATTTT. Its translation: CASSPGGTGGSDTQYF.

DNA of the CDR3: TGTGCCATCAGCCAGGGGGCTCGGGAGCCCCAGCATTTT. Amino acids: CAISQGAREPQHF. This chain links TRBV10-3 with TRBJ1-5; 8 bases agree with TRBD1. This CDR3 comprises 13 residues. CDR1 is ENHRY and CDR2 is SYGVKD in the germline V gene. Germline trimming cut 6 bases from V and 8 bases from J; bases unmatched to any gene: 6.

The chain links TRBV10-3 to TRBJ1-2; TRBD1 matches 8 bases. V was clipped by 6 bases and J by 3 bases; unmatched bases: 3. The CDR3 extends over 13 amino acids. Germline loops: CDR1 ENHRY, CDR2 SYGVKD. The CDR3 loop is CAISAQGDYGYTF. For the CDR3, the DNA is TGTGCCATCAGCGCACAGGGGGACTATGGCTACACCTTC.

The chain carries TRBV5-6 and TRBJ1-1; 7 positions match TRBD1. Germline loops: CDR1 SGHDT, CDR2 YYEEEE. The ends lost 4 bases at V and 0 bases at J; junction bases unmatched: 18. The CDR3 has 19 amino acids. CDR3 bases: TGTGCCAGCAGCCCCCAGCTAACAGGGGCCGTGGGTATGAACACTGAAGCTTTCTTT. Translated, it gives CASSPQLTGAVGMNTEAFF.

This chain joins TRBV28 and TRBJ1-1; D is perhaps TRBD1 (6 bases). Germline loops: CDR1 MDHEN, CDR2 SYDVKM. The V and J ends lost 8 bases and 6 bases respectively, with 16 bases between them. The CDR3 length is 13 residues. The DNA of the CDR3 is TGTGCCAGCGGTCAGGGGAATGAGGCTGAAGCTTTCTTT. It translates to CASGQGNEAEAFF.

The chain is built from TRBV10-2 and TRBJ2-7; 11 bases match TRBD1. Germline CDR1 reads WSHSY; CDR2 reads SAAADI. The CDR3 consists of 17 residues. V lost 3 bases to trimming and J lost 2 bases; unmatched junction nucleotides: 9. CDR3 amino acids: CASSEGTGGSWTYEQYV. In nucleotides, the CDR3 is TGCGCCAGCAGTGAAGGGACAGGGGGGTCGTGGACCTACGAGCAGTACGTC.

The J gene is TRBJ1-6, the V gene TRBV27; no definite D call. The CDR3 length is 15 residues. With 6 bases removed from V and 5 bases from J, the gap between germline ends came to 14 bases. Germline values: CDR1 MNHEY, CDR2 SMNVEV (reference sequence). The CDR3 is CASSSPQFDNSPLHF. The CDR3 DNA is TGTGCCAGCAGCTCGCCCCAGTTTGATAATTCACCCCTCCACTTT.

CDR3 loop: CASSLTARTGGNPSSGANVLTF. The CDR3 region has the DNA TGTGCCAGTAGCCTTACGGCGAGGACAGGGGGCAATCCCAGCTCTGGGGCCAACGTCCTGACTTTC. The rearrangement uses TRBV19 and TRBJ2-6; 11 bases are shared with TRBD1. CDR1 and CDR2 (germline): LNHDA, SQIVND (reference sequence). J lost 0 bases, V lost 6 bases, and 19 bases had no gene match. The length of the CDR3 is 22 residues.

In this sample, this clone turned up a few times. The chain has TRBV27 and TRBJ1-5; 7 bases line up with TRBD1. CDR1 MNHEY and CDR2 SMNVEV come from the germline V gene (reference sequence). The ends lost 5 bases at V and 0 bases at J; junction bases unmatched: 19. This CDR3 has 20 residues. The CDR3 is CASSGRSEDRKNYSNQPQHF. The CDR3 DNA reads TGTGCCAGCAGTGGGAGATCAGAGGACAGGAAGAATTATAGCAATCAGCCCCAGCATTTT.

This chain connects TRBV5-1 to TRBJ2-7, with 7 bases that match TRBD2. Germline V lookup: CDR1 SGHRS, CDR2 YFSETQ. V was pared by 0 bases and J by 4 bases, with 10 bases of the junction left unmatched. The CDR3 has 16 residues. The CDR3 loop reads CASSLGGAGAVYEQYF. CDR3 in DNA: TGCGCCAGCAGCTTGGGAGGCGCGGGAGCTGTGTACGAGCAGTACTTC.

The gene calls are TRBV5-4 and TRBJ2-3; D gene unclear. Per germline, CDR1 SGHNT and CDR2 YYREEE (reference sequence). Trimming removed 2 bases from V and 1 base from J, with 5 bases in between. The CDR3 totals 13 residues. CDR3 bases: TGTGCCAGCAGCTTACCAGGCACAGATACGCAGTATTTT. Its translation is CASSLPGTDTQYF.

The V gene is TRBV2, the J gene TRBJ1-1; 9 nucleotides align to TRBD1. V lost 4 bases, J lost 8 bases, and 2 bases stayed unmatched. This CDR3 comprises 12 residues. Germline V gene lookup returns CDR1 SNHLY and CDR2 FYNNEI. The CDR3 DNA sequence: TGTGCCAGCAGTGGGGGGACAGGGGAAGCTTTCTTT. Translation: CASSGGTGEAFF.

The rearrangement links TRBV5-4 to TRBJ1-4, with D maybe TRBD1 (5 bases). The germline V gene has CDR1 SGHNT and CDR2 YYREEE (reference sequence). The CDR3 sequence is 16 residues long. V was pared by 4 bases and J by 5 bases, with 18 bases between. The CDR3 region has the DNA TGTGCCAGCAGCCCTAGCGGGGGGAGGGGCAATGAAAAACTGTTTTTT. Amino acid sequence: CASSPSGGRGNEKLFF.

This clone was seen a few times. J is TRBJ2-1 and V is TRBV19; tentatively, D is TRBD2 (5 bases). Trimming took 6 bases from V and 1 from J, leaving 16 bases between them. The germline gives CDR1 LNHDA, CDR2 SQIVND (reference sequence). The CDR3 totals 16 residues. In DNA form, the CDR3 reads TGTGCCAGTAGCTATCGGTCGGGGAGATCCTACAATGAGCAGTTCTTC. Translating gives CASSYRSGRSYNEQFF. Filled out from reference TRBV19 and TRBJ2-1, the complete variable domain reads DGGITQSPKYLFRKEGQNVTLSCEQNLNHDAMYWYRQDPGQGLRLIYYSQIVNDFQKGDIAEGYSVSREKKESFPLTVTSAQKNPTAFYLCASSYRSGRSYNEQFFGPGTRLTVL.

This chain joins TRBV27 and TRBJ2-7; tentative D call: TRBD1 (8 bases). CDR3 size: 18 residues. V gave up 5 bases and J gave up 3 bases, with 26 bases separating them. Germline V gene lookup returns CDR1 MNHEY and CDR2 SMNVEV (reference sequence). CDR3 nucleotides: TGTGCCAGCAGTCAGGGGGCGACTTTCGCGGGAGACCTCTACGAGCAGTACTTC. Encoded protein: CASSQGATFAGDLYEQYF.

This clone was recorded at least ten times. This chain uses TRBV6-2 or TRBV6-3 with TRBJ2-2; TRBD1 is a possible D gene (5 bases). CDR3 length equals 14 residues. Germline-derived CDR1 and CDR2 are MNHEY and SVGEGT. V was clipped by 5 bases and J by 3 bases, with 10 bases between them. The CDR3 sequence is CASSPSRDTGELFF. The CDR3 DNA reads TGTGCCAGCAGTCCCTCCAGGGACACCGGGGAGCTGTTTTTT.

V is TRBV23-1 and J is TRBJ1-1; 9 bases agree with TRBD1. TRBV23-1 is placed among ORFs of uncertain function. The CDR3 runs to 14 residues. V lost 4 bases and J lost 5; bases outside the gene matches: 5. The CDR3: CASSLQGAGTEAFF. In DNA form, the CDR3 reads TGCGCCAGCAGTCTACAGGGGGCGGGAACTGAAGCTTTCTTT.

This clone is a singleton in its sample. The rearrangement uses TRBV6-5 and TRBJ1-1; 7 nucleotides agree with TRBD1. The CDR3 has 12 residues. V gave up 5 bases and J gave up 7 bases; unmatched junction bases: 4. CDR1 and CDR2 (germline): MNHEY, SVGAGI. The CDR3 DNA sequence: TGTGCCAGCAGTAACCGACAGGGTGAAGCTTTCTTT. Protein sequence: CASSNRQGEAFF.